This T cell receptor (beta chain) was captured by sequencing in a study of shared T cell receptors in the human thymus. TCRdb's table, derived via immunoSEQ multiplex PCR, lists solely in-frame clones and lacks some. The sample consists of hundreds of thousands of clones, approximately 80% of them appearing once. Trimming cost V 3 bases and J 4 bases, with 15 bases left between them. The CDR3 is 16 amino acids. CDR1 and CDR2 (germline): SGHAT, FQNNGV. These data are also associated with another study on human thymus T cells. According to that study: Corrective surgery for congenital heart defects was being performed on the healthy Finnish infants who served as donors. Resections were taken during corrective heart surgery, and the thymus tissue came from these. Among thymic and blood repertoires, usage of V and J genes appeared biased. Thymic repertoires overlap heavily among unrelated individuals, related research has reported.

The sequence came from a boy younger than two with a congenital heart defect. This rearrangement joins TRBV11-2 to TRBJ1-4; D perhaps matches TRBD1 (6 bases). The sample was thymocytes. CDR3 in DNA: TGTGCCAGCAGCTTTTCCCCCTGGACAGATAATGAAAAACTGTTTTTT. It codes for CASSFSPWTDNEKLFF. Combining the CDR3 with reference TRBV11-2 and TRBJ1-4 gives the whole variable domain EAGVAQSPRYKIIEKRQSVAFWCNPISGHATLYWYQQILGQGPKLLIQFQNNGVVDDSQLPKDRFSAERLKGVDSTLKIQPAKLEDSAVYLCASSFSPWTDNEKLFFGSGTQLSVL.